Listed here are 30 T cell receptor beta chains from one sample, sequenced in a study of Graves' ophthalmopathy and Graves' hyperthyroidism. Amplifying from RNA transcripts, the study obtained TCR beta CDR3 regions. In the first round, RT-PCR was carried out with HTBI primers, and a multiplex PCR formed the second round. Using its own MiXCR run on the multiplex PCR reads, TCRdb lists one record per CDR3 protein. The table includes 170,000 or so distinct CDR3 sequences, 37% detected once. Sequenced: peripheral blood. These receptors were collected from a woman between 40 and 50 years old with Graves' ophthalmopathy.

In DNA, the CDR3 is TGCAGTGCTAGAGATCGATGGCAGCAAGAGACCCAGTACTTC. It yields the protein CSARDRWQQETQYF. The chain uses TRBV20-1 and TRBJ2-5; D uncertain. The CDR3 consists of 14 residues. V lost 0 bases to trimming and J lost 2 bases, with 10 bases between them. Germline V gene sequence: CDR1 DFQATT, CDR2 SNEGSKA (reference sequence).

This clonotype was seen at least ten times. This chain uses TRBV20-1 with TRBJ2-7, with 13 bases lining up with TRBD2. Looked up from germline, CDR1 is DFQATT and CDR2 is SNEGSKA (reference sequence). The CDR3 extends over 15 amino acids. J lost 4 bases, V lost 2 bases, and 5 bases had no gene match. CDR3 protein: CSARPTSGGGYEQYF. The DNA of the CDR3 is TGCAGTGCTAGACCAACTAGCGGGGGGGGGTACGAGCAGTACTTC.

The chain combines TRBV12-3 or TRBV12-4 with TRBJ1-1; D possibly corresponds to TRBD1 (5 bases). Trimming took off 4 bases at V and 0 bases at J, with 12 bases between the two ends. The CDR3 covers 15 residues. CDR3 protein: CASSSPRAVNTEAFF. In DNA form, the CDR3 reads TGTGCCAGCAGTTCCCCCAGGGCCGTGAACACTGAAGCTTTCTTT.

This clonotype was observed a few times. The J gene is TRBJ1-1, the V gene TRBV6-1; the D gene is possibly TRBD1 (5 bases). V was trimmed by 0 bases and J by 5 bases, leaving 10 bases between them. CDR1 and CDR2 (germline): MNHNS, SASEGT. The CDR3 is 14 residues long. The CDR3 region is CASSEAGGRTEAFF. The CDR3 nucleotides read TGTGCCAGCAGTGAAGCGGGGGGGAGGACTGAAGCTTTCTTT.

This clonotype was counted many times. The chain's CDR3 is CASSENYGRGGRAGAKNIQYF. CDR3 sequence (DNA): TGTGCCAGCAGTGAAAACTATGGACGCGGCGGGAGGGCCGGAGCCAAAAACATTCAGTACTTC. The chain couples TRBV2 to TRBJ2-4, with 9 bases identical to TRBD2. Trimming removed 2 bases from V and 0 bases from J; junction bases left unmatched: 17. The CDR3 spans 21 residues. Germline V CDR1 and CDR2: SNHLY, FYNNEI.

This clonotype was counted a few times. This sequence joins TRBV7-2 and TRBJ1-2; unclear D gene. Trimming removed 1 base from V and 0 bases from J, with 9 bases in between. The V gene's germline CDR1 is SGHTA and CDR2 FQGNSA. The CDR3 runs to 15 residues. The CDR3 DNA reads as TGTGCCAGCAGCTTAGTAGGCAGGACTAACTATGGCTACACCTTC. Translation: CASSLVGRTNYGYTF.

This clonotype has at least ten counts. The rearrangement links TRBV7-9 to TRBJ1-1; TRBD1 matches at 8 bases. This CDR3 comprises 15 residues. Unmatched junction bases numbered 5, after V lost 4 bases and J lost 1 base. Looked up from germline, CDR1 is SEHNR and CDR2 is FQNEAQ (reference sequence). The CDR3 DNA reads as TGTGCCAGCAGCTCCCAGGGACAGGCGAACACTGAAGCTTTCTTT. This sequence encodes CASSSQGQANTEAFF.

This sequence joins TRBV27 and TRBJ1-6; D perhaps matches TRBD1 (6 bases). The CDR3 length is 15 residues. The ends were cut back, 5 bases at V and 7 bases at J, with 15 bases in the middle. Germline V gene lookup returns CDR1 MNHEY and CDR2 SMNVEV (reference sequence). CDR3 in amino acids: CASSTPDRRNSPLHF. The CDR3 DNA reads TGTGCCAGCAGTACCCCCGACAGGCGGAATTCACCCCTCCACTTT.

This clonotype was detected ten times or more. DNA of the CDR3: TGTGCCAGCAGAGGGACAGTGGAGACCCAGTACTTC. Its protein product is CASRGTVETQYF. The chain couples TRBV6-1 to TRBJ2-5, with 7 bases fitting TRBD1. CDR1 and CDR2 from the germline V gene are MNHNS and SASEGT. CDR3 length equals 12 residues. Trimming removed 6 bases from V and 5 bases from J; junction bases left unmatched: 3.

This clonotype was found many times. The CDR3 is CAISEGFAEAFF. As DNA, the CDR3 is TGTGCCATCAGTGAGGGGTTCGCTGAAGCTTTCTTT. V is TRBV10-3 and J is TRBJ1-1, with unresolved D. Germline V gives CDR1 ENHRY, CDR2 SYGVKD. There are 12 residues in the CDR3. Trimming pared 2 bases from V and 6 bases from J, leaving 7 bases between.

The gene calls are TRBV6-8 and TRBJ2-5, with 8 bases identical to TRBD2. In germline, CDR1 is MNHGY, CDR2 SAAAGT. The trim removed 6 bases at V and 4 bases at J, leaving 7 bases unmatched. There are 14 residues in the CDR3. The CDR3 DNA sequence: TGTGCCAGCAGCCCGAGCGGGAGTTTAGAGACCCAGTACTTC. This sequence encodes CASSPSGSLETQYF.

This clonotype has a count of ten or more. CDR3: CASSEVVAGGRSEQYF. CDR3 bases: TGTGCCAGCAGTGAAGTCGTAGCGGGAGGCCGAAGCGAGCAGTACTTC. The chain uses TRBV6-1 and TRBJ2-7, with 10 bases lining up with TRBD2. The CDR3 contains 16 residues. CDR1 is MNHNS and CDR2 is SASEGT in the germline V gene. Losses at the gene ends were 1 base for V and 6 bases for J; bases not matched to a gene: 9.

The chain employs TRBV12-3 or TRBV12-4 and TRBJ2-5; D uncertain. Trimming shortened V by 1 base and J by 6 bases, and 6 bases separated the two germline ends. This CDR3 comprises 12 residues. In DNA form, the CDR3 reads TGTGCCAGCAGTTTAGGGGTCAAGACCCAGTACTTC. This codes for CASSLGVKTQYF.

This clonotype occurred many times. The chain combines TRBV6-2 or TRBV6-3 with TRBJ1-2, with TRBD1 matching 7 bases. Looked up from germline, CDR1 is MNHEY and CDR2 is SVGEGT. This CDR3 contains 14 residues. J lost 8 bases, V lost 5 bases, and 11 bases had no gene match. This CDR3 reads CASSPSRTGGGYTF. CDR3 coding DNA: TGTGCCAGCAGTCCCAGCAGGACAGGAGGGGGCTACACCTTC.

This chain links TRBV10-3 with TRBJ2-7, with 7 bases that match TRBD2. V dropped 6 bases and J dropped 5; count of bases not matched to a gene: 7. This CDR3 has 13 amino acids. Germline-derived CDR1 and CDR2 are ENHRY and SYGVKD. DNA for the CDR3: TGTGCCATCAGAGAGGACGGGGGGAACGAGCAGTACTTC. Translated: CAIREDGGNEQYF.

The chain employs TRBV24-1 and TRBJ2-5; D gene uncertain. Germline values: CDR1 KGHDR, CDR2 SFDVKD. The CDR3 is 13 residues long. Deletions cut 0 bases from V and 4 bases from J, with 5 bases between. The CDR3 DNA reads TGTGCCACCAGTGATTTGGGTGGAGAGACCCAGTACTTC. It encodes CATSDLGGETQYF.

In DNA, the CDR3 is TGTGCCAGCAGTTTGGGGGTGCTCGAGGGCTATGGCTACACCTTC. It codes for CASSLGVLEGYGYTF. The chain recombines TRBV12-3 or TRBV12-4 with TRBJ1-2, with a weak D call TRBD1 (5 bases). Trimming cost V 3 bases and J 4 bases, with 15 bases left between them. This CDR3 is 15 amino acids long.

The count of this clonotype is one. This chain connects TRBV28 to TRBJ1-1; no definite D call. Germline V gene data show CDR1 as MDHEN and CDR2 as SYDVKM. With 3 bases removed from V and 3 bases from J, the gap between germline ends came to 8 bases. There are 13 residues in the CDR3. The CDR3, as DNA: TGTGCCAGCAGTTTTATGTCGGACACTGAAGCTTTCTTT. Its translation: CASSFMSDTEAFF.

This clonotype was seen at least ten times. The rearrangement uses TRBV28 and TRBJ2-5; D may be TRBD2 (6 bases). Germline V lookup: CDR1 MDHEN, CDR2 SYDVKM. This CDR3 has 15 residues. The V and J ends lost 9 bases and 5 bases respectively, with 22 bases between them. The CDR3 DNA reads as TGTGCCAGTATGGGTTGGGGGGATCGCGGGGAGACCCAGTACTTC. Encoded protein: CASMGWGDRGETQYF.

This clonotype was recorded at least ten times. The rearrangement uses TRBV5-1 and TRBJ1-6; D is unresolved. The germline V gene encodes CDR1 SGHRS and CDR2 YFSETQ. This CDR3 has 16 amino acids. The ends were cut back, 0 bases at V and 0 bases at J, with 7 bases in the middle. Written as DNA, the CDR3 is TGCGCCAGCAGCTTGGCCAAGCTCTCCTATAATTCACCCCTCCACTTT. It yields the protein CASSLAKLSYNSPLHF. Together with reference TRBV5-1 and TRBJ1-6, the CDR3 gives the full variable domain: KAGVTQTPRYLIKTRGQQVTLSCSPISGHRSVSWYQQTPGQGLQFLFEYFSETQRNKGNFPGRFSGRQFSNSRSEMNVSTLELGDSALYLCASSLAKLSYNSPLHFGNGTRLTVT.

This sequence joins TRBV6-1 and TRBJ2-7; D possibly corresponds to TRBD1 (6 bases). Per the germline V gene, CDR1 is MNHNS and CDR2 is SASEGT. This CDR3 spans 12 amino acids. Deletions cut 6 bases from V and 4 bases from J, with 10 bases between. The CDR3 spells CASSNREYEQYF. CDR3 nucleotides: TGTGCCAGCAGCAACAGGGAATACGAGCAGTACTTC.

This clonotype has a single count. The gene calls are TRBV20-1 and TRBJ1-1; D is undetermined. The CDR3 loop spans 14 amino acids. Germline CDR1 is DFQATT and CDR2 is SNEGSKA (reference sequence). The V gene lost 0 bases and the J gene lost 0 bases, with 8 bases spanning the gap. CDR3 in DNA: TGCAGTGCTAGAGAACAGCCAATGAACACTGAAGCTTTCTTT. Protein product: CSAREQPMNTEAFF.

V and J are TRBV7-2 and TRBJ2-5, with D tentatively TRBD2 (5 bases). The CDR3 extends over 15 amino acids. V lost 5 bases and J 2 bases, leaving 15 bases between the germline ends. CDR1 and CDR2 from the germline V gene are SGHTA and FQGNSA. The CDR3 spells CASSLGLGRQETQYF. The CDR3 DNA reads TGTGCCAGCAGCCTTGGGCTGGGGAGACAAGAGACCCAGTACTTC. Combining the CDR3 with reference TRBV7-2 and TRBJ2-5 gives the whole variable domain GAGVSQSPSNKVTEKGKDVELRCDPISGHTALYWYRQSLGQGLEFLIYFQGNSAPDKSGLPSDRFSAERTGGSVSTLTIQRTQQEDSAVYLCASSLGLGRQETQYFGPGTRLLVL.

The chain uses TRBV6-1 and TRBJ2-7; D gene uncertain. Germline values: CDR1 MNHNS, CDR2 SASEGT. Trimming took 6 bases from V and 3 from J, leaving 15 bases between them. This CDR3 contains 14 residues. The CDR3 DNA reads TGTGCCAGCAGCTCGGAAACGTGGGGCTACGAGCAGTACTTC. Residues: CASSSETWGYEQYF.

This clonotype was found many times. In DNA form, the CDR3 reads TGTGCCAGCAGTTTCGGGACCTCCCACTCCGAGACCCAGTACTTC. This codes for CASSFGTSHSETQYF. V is TRBV27 and J is TRBJ2-5; the D gene could be TRBD1 or TRBD2 (5 bases each). Trimming pared 3 bases from V and 5 bases from J, leaving 16 bases between. The CDR3 covers 15 residues. The germline CDR1 and CDR2 sequences are MNHEY and SMNVEV (reference sequence).

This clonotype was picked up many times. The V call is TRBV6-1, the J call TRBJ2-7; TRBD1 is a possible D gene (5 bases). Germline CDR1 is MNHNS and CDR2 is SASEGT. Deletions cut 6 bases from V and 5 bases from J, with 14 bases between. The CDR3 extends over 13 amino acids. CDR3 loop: CASRKQQGHEQYF. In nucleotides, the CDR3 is TGTGCCAGCAGGAAGCAGCAGGGTCACGAGCAGTACTTC.

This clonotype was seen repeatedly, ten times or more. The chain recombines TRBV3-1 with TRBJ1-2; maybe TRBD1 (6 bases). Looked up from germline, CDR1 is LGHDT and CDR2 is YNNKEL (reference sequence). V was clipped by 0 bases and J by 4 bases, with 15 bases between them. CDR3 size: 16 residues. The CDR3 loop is CASSQEADSSTYGYTF. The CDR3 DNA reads TGTGCCAGCAGCCAAGAGGCGGACAGCTCAACCTATGGCTACACCTTC.

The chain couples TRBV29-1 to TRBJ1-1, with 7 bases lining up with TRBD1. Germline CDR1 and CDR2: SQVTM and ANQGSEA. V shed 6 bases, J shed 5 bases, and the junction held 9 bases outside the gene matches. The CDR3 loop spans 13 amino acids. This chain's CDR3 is CSVSDREVTEAFF. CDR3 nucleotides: TGCAGCGTCTCCGACAGGGAAGTTACTGAAGCTTTCTTT.

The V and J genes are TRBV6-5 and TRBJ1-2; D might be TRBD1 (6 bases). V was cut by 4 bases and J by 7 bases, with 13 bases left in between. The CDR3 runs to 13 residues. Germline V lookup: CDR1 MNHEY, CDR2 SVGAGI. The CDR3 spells CASSSQGTRGYTF. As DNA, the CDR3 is TGTGCCAGCAGTTCACAGGGAACTCGTGGCTACACCTTC.

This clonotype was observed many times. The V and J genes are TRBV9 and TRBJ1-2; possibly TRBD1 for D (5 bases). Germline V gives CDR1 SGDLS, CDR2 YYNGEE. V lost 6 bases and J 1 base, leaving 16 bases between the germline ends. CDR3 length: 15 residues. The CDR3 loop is CASTTGTEINYGYTF. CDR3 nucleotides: TGTGCCAGCACCACGGGGACCGAAATTAACTATGGCTACACCTTC.